This TCR beta chain was captured in a study of blood T cell repertoires in COVID-19. Living in 25 or so US areas, the participants were between about 18 and 100 years of age. Germline-derived CDR1 and CDR2 are SGHRS and YFSETQ. The CDR3 is 17 residues long. J was trimmed by 2 bases and V by 0 bases; bases with no gene match: 9. In the original analysis: Amplification of reference gene primers provided the estimated nucleated cell counts. The repertoire was sequenced with immunoSEQ multiplex PCR; TCRdb's copy has only in-frame clones and lacks some. Clone size and the V and J calls come from that table; the DNA yielded D and trimming. The table shows about 190,000 clones, with 65% to 85% occurring only once.

The rearrangement uses TRBV5-1 and TRBJ2-3; TRBD2 aligns across 7 bases. Sequencing was carried out using PBMCs or T cells enriched from blood (not recorded which). The receptor comes from a young woman who had recovered from COVID-19. The CDR3 here is CASSLARTRAPTDTQYF. The DNA for the CDR3 is TGCGCCAGCAGCTTGGCTCGGACTAGGGCACCCACAGATACGCAGTATTTT.